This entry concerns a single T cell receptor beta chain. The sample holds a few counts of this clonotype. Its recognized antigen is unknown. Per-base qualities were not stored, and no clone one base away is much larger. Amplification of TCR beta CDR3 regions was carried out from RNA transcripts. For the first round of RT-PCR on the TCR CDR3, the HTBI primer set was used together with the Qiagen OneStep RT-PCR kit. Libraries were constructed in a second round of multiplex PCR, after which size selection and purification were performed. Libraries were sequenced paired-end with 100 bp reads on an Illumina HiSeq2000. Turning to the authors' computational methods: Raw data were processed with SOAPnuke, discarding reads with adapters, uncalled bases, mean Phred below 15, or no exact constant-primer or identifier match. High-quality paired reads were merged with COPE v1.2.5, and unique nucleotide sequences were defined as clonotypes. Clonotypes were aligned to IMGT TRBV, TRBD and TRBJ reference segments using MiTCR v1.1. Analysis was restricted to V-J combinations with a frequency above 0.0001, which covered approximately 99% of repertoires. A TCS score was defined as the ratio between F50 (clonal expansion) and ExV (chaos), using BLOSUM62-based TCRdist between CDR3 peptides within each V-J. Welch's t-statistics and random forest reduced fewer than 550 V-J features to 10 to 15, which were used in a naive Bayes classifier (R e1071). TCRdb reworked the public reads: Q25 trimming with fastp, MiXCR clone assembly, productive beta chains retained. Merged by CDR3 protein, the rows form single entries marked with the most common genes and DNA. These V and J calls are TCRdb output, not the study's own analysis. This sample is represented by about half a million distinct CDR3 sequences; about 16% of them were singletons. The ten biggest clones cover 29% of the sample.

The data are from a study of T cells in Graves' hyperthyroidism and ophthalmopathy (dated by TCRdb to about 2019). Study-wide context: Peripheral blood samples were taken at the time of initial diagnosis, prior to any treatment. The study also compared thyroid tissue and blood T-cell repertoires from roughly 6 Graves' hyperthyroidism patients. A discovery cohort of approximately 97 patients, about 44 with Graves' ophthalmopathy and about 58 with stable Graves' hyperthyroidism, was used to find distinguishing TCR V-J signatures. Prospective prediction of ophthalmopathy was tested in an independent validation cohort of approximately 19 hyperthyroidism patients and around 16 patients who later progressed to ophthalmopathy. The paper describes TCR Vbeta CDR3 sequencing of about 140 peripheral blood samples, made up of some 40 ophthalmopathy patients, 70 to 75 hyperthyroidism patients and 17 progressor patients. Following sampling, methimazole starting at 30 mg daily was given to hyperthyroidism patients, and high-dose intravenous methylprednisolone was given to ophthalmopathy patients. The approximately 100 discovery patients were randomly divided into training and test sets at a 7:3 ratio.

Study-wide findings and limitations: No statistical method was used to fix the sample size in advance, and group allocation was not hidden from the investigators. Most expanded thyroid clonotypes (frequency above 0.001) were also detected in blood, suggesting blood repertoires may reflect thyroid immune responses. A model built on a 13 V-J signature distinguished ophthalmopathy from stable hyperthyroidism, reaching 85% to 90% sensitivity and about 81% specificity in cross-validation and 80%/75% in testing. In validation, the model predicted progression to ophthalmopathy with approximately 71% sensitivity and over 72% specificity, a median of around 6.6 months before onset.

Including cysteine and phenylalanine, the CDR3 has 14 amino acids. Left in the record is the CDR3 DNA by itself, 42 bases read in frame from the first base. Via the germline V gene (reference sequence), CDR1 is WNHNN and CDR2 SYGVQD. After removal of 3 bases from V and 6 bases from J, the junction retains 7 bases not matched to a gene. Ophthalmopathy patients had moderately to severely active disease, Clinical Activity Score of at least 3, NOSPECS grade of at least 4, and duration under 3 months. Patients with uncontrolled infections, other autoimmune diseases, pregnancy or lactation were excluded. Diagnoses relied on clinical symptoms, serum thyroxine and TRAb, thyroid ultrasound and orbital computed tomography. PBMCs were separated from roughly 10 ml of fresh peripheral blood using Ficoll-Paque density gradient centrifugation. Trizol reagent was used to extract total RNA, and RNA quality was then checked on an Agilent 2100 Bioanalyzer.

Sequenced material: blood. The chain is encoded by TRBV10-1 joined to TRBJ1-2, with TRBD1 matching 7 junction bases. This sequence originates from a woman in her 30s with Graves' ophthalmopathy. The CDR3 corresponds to CASSEKRQGDGYTF. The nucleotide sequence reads TGCGCCAGCAGTGAAAAGCGGCAGGGGGATGGCTACACCTTC.